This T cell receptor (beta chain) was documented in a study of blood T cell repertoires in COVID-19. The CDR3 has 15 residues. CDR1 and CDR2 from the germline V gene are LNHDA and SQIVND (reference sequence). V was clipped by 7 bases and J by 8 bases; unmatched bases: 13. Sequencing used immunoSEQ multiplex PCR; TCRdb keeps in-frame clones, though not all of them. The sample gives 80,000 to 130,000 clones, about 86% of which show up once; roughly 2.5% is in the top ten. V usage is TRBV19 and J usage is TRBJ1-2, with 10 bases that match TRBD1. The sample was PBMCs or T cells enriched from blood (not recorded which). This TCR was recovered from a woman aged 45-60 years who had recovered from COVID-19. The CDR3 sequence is CASIAKVGQGDGYTF. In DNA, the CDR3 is TGTGCCAGTATCGCTAAGGTCGGACAGGGGGACGGCTACACCTTC.